Listed below are T cell receptor beta chains from one sample, sequenced in a study of regulatory T cells in long-lasting Graves disease. TCRdb re-called the multiplex PCR reads with MiXCR, one entry per CDR3 protein. The sample includes 440,000 or so distinct CDR3 sequences, 15% to 20% of them seen just once. The same sample was also used in a study of T cells in Graves' hyperthyroidism and ophthalmopathy.

The source material was peripheral blood mononuclear cells (PBMCs), sampled at new diagnosis, from a patient treated with antithyroid drugs. These receptor sequences come from a woman in her twenties or thirties with Graves disease. Each CDR3 is given with its conserved first and last residue. The D gene is left open where the match is weak. Rows give clone size only sometimes, using once, few, many, or a class for an expanded clone.

CDR3aa: CASSYSSREDDEQYF
CDR3nt: TGTGCCAGCAGTTACTCCTCCAGGGAAGACGACGAGCAGTACTTC
d_gene: .
abundance: few
v_gene: TRBV6-2/TRBV6-3
j_gene: TRBJ2-7

CDR3aa: CASSPTRTGNIREQYF
CDR3nt: TGTGCCAGCAGCCCCACCCGTACAGGGAATATTCGCGAGCAGTACTTC
d_gene: .
abundance: few
v_gene: TRBV7-3
j_gene: TRBJ2-7

CDR3aa: CASSQLSYEQYF
CDR3nt: TGTGCCAGCAGCCAATTATCCTACGAGCAGTACTTC
d_gene: .
abundance: few
v_gene: TRBV3-1
j_gene: TRBJ2-7

CDR3aa: CASSLSRTSATYEQYF
CDR3nt: TGTGCCAGCAGCTTAAGCCGGACTAGCGCAACCTACGAGCAGTACTTC
d_gene: TRBD2
abundance: many
v_gene: TRBV11-2
j_gene: TRBJ2-7

CDR3aa: CASSLGASGTGTDTQYF
CDR3nt: TGTGCCAGCAGCTTAGGGGCTAGCGGGACGGGCACAGATACGCAGTATTTT
d_gene: TRBD2
abundance: many
v_gene: TRBV7-2
j_gene: TRBJ2-3

CDR3aa: CASTQAGGSYNEQFF
CDR3nt: TGTGCCAGCACCCAAGCGGGAGGTTCCTACAATGAGCAGTTCTTC
d_gene: TRBD2
abundance: .
v_gene: TRBV7-9
j_gene: TRBJ2-1

CDR3aa: CSASRWDRSYNEQFF
CDR3nt: TGCAGTGCCTCTAGGTGGGATAGATCCTACAATGAGCAGTTCTTC
d_gene: .
abundance: .
v_gene: TRBV20-1
j_gene: TRBJ2-1

CDR3aa: CATSRDRADQETQYF
CDR3nt: TGTGCCACCAGCAGGGACAGGGCGGACCAAGAGACCCAGTACTTC
d_gene: TRBD1
abundance: .
v_gene: TRBV15
j_gene: TRBJ2-5

CDR3aa: CATGTSGTKIYEQYF
CDR3nt: TGTGCCACAGGGACTAGCGGGACAAAAATCTACGAGCAGTACTTC
d_gene: TRBD2
abundance: many
v_gene: TRBV13
j_gene: TRBJ2-7

CDR3aa: CASSQQTGAGVTLHF
CDR3nt: TGTGCCAGCAGCCAGCAAACAGGCGCCGGGGTGACCCTCCACTTT
d_gene: .
abundance: many
v_gene: TRBV3-1
j_gene: TRBJ1-6

CDR3aa: CASRPVGTGELFF
CDR3nt: TGTGCCAGCAGACCTGTGGGCACCGGGGAGCTGTTTTTT
d_gene: .
abundance: many
v_gene: TRBV12-3/TRBV12-4
j_gene: TRBJ2-2

CDR3aa: CASSLEGMGQGYEQYF
CDR3nt: TGCGCCAGCAGCTTGGAGGGAATGGGACAGGGCTACGAGCAGTACTTC
d_gene: TRBD1
abundance: .
v_gene: TRBV5-1
j_gene: TRBJ2-7

CDR3aa: CAISEFPSGESTDTQYF
CDR3nt: TGTGCCATCAGTGAGTTTCCCAGCGGGGAAAGCACAGATACGCAGTATTTT
d_gene: TRBD2
abundance: .
v_gene: TRBV10-3
j_gene: TRBJ2-3

CDR3aa: CASSQGIDPSYEQYF
CDR3nt: TGCGCCAGCAGCCAAGGAATAGATCCTTCCTACGAGCAGTACTTC
d_gene: .
abundance: many
v_gene: TRBV4-1
j_gene: TRBJ2-7

CDR3aa: CSAGEAYEQYF
CDR3nt: TGCAGCGCCGGCGAGGCCTACGAGCAGTACTTC
d_gene: .
abundance: many
v_gene: TRBV29-1
j_gene: TRBJ2-7

CDR3aa: CASSQILSSYNSPLHF
CDR3nt: TGTGCCAGCAGCCAAATTTTAAGCTCCTATAATTCACCCCTCCACTTT
d_gene: .
abundance: .
v_gene: TRBV28
j_gene: TRBJ1-6

CDR3aa: CASSSFLAGGYNEQFF
CDR3nt: TGTGCCAGCAGCTCATTTCTAGCGGGAGGCTACAATGAGCAGTTCTTC
d_gene: TRBD2
abundance: many
v_gene: TRBV7-3
j_gene: TRBJ2-1

CDR3aa: CASSGSGNPYNEQFF
CDR3nt: TGTGCCAGCAGCGGTAGCGGAAATCCCTACAATGAGCAGTTCTTC
d_gene: .
abundance: few
v_gene: TRBV9
j_gene: TRBJ2-1

CDR3aa: CSASKGFLNTEAFF
CDR3nt: TGCAGTGCAAGTAAAGGGTTCTTGAACACTGAAGCTTTCTTT
d_gene: .
abundance: many
v_gene: TRBV20-1
j_gene: TRBJ1-1

CDR3aa: CSARDTLRQTRETQYF
CDR3nt: TGCAGTGCTAGAGACACATTGAGACAAACGAGGGAGACCCAGTACTTC
d_gene: .
abundance: many
v_gene: TRBV20-1
j_gene: TRBJ2-5

CDR3aa: CASSLVNGLADNSYNEQFF
CDR3nt: TGCGCCAGCAGCTTGGTTAATGGACTAGCGGACAACTCCTACAATGAGCAGTTCTTC
d_gene: TRBD2
abundance: few
v_gene: TRBV5-1
j_gene: TRBJ2-1

CDR3aa: CASQRRRQGPLNTEAFF
CDR3nt: TGTGCCAGCCAACGCCGGCGACAGGGACCTTTGAACACTGAAGCTTTCTTT
d_gene: TRBD1
abundance: many
v_gene: TRBV6-1
j_gene: TRBJ1-1

CDR3aa: CASSRTKTGGLGGTEAFF
CDR3nt: TGTGCCAGCAGCCGAACTAAAACCGGGGGCCTGGGCGGAACTGAAGCTTTCTTT
d_gene: .
abundance: few
v_gene: TRBV3-1
j_gene: TRBJ1-1

CDR3aa: CASSGPGTGNNEQYF
CDR3nt: TGTGCCAGCTCAGGACCCGGGACAGGGAACAACGAGCAGTACTTC
d_gene: TRBD1
abundance: many
v_gene: TRBV18
j_gene: TRBJ2-7

CDR3aa: CASSLRPPGLAGRRADTQYF
CDR3nt: TGTGCCAGCAGCTTACGGCCACCGGGACTAGCGGGAAGGAGGGCAGATACGCAGTATTTT
d_gene: TRBD2
abundance: many
v_gene: TRBV7-2
j_gene: TRBJ2-3

CDR3aa: CASTYPNTGELFF
CDR3nt: TGTGCCAGCACCTACCCGAACACCGGGGAGCTGTTTTTT
d_gene: .
abundance: .
v_gene: TRBV13
j_gene: TRBJ2-2

CDR3aa: CSARVMETGEWDTEAFF
CDR3nt: TGCAGTGCTAGAGTTATGGAGACAGGGGAATGGGACACTGAAGCTTTCTTT
d_gene: TRBD1
abundance: many
v_gene: TRBV20-1
j_gene: TRBJ1-1

CDR3aa: CASRGTSGSTYNEQFF
CDR3nt: TGCGCCAGCAGAGGGACTAGCGGGTCCACCTACAATGAGCAGTTCTTC
d_gene: TRBD2
abundance: many
v_gene: TRBV5-1
j_gene: TRBJ2-1

CDR3aa: CASSPDRAIQPQHF
CDR3nt: TGTGCCAGTTCCCCCGACAGGGCGATTCAGCCCCAGCATTTT
d_gene: TRBD1
abundance: .
v_gene: TRBV19
j_gene: TRBJ1-5

CDR3aa: CASSLPGQGTEKLFF
CDR3nt: TGTGCCAGCAGCCTGCCGGGACAAGGGACGGAAAAACTGTTTTTT
d_gene: .
abundance: many
v_gene: TRBV7-9
j_gene: TRBJ1-4

CDR3aa: CASSSRGKRVGEQFF
CDR3nt: TGTGCCAGCAGCTCGAGGGGGAAGCGGGTCGGTGAGCAGTTCTTC
d_gene: .
abundance: many
v_gene: TRBV3-1
j_gene: TRBJ2-1

CDR3aa: CASGGGWGRRTQETQYF
CDR3nt: TGTGCCAGCGGGGGGGGATGGGGGCGTCGAACCCAAGAGACCCAGTACTTC
d_gene: .
abundance: many
v_gene: TRBV7-9
j_gene: TRBJ2-5

CDR3aa: CASSPFLQGNTEAFF
CDR3nt: TGTGCCAGCTCACCATTTTTACAGGGGAACACTGAAGCTTTCTTT
d_gene: .
abundance: many
v_gene: TRBV18
j_gene: TRBJ1-1

CDR3aa: CSVRVLADSEQYF
CDR3nt: TGCAGCGTCCGGGTCCTAGCCGACTCCGAGCAGTACTTC
d_gene: .
abundance: .
v_gene: TRBV29-1
j_gene: TRBJ2-7

CDR3aa: CSARDVSGFHNQPQHF
CDR3nt: TGCAGTGCTAGAGATGTAAGCGGTTTTCACAATCAGCCCCAGCATTTT
d_gene: .
abundance: many
v_gene: TRBV20-1
j_gene: TRBJ1-5

CDR3aa: CASSIQGAITEAFF
CDR3nt: TGTGCCAGTAGTATTCAGGGGGCTATCACTGAAGCTTTCTTT
d_gene: TRBD1
abundance: .
v_gene: TRBV19
j_gene: TRBJ1-1

CDR3aa: CASSSGQLKTGELFF
CDR3nt: TGCGCCAGCAGCTCGGGACAGCTAAAGACCGGGGAGCTGTTTTTT
d_gene: TRBD1
abundance: many
v_gene: TRBV5-1
j_gene: TRBJ2-2

CDR3aa: CASSQVINRYQETQYF
CDR3nt: TGTGCCAGCAGCCAAGTTATCAACCGGTACCAAGAGACCCAGTACTTC
d_gene: .
abundance: many
v_gene: TRBV3-1
j_gene: TRBJ2-5

CDR3aa: CASSPIGGPPETQYF
CDR3nt: TGTGCCAGCAGCCCCATCGGGGGTCCCCCAGAGACCCAGTACTTC
d_gene: .
abundance: many
v_gene: TRBV6-1
j_gene: TRBJ2-5

CDR3aa: CASSPWTGGSEKLFF
CDR3nt: TGTGCCAGCTCACCTTGGACAGGGGGCAGTGAAAAACTGTTTTTT
d_gene: TRBD1
abundance: many
v_gene: TRBV18
j_gene: TRBJ1-4

CDR3aa: CASSQDYGRALETQYF
CDR3nt: TGTGCCAGCAGCCAAGATTACGGGAGGGCCCTTGAGACCCAGTACTTC
d_gene: TRBD2
abundance: .
v_gene: TRBV4-2
j_gene: TRBJ2-5

CDR3aa: CASSRVAPDTQYF
CDR3nt: TGTGCCAGCAGCCGGGTAGCTCCAGATACGCAGTATTTT
d_gene: .
abundance: many
v_gene: TRBV2
j_gene: TRBJ2-3

CDR3aa: CSVEEDYGYTF
CDR3nt: TGCAGCGTTGAAGAAGACTATGGCTACACCTTC
d_gene: .
abundance: few
v_gene: TRBV29-1
j_gene: TRBJ1-2

CDR3aa: CASSLDSRQETQYF
CDR3nt: TGTGCCAGCAGCCTGGACAGCCGACAAGAGACCCAGTACTTC
d_gene: .
abundance: few
v_gene: TRBV5-4
j_gene: TRBJ2-5

CDR3aa: CSAQREGIADTQYF
CDR3nt: TGCAGTGCCCAACGGGAGGGCATTGCAGATACGCAGTATTTT
d_gene: TRBD2
abundance: many
v_gene: TRBV20-1
j_gene: TRBJ2-3

CDR3aa: CASSLQVPAGGRTDTQYF
CDR3nt: TGCGCCAGCAGCCTCCAAGTACCAGCGGGAGGTCGGACAGATACGCAGTATTTT
d_gene: TRBD2
abundance: few
v_gene: TRBV4-1
j_gene: TRBJ2-3

CDR3aa: CASSYSRTPGLADSSYEQYF
CDR3nt: TGTGCCAGCAGTTACAGTAGGACGCCGGGACTAGCGGATAGCTCCTACGAGCAGTACTTC
d_gene: TRBD2
abundance: many
v_gene: TRBV6-2/TRBV6-3
j_gene: TRBJ2-7

CDR3aa: CASSSFARFFEQYF
CDR3nt: TGTGCCAGCAGCTCCTTCGCGCGGTTCTTCGAGCAGTACTTC
d_gene: .
abundance: .
v_gene: TRBV3-1
j_gene: TRBJ2-7

CDR3aa: CSARDWGAGGSGTQYF
CDR3nt: TGCAGTGCTAGAGATTGGGGGGCGGGAGGGTCAGGTACGCAGTATTTT
d_gene: TRBD2
abundance: .
v_gene: TRBV20-1
j_gene: TRBJ2-3